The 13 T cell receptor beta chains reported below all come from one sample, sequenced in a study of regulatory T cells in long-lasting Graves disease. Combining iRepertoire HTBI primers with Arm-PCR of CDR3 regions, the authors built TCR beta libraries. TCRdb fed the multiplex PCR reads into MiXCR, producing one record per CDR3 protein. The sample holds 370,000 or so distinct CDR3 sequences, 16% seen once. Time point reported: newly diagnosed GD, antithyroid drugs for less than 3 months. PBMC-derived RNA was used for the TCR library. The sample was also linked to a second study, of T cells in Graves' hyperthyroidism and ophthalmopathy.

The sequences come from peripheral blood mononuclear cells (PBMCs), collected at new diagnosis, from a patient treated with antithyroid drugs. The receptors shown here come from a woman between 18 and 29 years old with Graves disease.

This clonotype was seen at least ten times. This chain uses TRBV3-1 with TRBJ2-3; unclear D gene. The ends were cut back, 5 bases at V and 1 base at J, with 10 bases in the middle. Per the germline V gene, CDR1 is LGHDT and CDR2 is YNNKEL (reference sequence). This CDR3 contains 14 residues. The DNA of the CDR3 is TGTGCCAGCAGCTCACGATTGGGCACAGATACGCAGTATTTT. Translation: CASSSRLGTDTQYF.

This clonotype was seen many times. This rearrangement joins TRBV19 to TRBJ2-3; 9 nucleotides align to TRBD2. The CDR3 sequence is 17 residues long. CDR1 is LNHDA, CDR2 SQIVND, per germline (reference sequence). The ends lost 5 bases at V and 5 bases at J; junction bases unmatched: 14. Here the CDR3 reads CASSPLDRLAGVDTQYF. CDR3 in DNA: TGTGCCAGTAGTCCCCTGGACCGTTTAGCGGGAGTAGATACGCAGTATTTT.

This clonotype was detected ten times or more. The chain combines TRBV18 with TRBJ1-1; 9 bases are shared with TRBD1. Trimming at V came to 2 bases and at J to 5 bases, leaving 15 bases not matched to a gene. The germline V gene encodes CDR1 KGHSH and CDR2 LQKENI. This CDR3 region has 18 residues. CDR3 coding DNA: TGTGCCAGCTCACCATTGCGTCGGGGTCAGGGACAGGGAACTGAAGCTTTCTTT. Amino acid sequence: CASSPLRRGQGQGTEAFF. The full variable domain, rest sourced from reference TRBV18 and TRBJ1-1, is NAGVMQNPRHLVRRRGQEARLRCSPMKGHSHVYWYRQLPEEGLKFMVYLQKENIIDESGMPKERFSAEFPKEGPSILRIQQVVRGDSAAYFCASSPLRRGQGQGTEAFFGQGTRLTVV.

CDR3 coding DNA: TGTGCCAGCAGGTATAGCGGGGGAAGCACAGATACGCAGTATTTT. Translation gives CASRYSGGSTDTQYF. The V call is TRBV11-2, the J call TRBJ2-3, with 9 bases fitting TRBD2. CDR1 SGHAT and CDR2 FQNNGV come from the germline V gene. V gave up 6 bases and J gave up 0 bases; unmatched junction bases: 4. CDR3 length: 15 residues.

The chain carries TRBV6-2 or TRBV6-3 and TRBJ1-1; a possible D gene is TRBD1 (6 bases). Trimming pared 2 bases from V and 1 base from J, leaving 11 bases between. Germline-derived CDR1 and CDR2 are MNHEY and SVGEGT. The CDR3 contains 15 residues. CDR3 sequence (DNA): TGTGCCAGCAGTTACGGACGGGACACGAACACTGAAGCTTTCTTT. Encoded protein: CASSYGRDTNTEAFF.

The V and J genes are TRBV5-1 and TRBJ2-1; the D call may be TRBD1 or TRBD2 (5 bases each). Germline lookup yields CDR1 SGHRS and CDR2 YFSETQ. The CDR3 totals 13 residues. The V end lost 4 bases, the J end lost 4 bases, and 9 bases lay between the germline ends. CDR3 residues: CASSGTEYNEQFF. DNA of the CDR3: TGCGCCAGCAGCGGGACGGAATACAATGAGCAGTTCTTC.

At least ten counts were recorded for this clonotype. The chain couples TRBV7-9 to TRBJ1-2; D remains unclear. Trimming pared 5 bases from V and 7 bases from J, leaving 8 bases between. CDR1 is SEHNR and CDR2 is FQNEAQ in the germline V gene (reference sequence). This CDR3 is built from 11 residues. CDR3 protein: CASSRLGGYTF. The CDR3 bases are TGTGCCAGCAGCCGCTTGGGTGGCTACACCTTC. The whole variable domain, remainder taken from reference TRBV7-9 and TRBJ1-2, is DTGVSQNPRHKITKRGQNVTFRCDPISEHNRLYWYRQTLGQGPEFLTYFQNEAQLEKSRLLSDRFSAERPKGSFSTLEIQRTEQGDSAMYLCASSRLGGYTFGSGTRLTVV.

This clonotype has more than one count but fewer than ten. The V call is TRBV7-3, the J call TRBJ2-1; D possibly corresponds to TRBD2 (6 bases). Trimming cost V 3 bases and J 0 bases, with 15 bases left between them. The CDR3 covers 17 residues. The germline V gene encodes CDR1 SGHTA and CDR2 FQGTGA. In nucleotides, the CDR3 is TGTGCCAGCAGCTTCTCTGCGGGGCGACCCTCCTACAATGAGCAGTTCTTC. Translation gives CASSFSAGRPSYNEQFF.

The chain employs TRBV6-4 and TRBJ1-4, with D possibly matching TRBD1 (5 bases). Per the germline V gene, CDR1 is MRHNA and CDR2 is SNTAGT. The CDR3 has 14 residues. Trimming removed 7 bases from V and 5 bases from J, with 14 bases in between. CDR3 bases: TGTGCCAGCACTACAGGAACCTCGAATGAAAAACTGTTTTTT. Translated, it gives CASTTGTSNEKLFF.

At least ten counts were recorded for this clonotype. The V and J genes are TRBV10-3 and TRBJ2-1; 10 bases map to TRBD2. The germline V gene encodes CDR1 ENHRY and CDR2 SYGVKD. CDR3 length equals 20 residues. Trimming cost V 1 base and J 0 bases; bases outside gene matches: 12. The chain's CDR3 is CAISELAGGRGESSYNEQFF. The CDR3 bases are TGTGCCATCAGTGAGTTAGCGGGAGGCCGGGGGGAAAGCTCCTACAATGAGCAGTTCTTC.

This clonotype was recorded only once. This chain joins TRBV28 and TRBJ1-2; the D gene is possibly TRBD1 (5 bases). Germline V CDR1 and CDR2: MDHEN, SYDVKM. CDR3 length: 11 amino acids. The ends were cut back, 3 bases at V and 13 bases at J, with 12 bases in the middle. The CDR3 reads CASSFGRAFTF. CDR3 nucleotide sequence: TGTGCCAGCAGTTTTGGCAGGGCCTTCACCTTC.

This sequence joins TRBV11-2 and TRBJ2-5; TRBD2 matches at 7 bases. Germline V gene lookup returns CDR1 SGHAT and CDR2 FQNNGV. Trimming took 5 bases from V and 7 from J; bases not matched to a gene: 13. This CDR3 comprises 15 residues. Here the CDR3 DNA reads TGTGCCAGCAGCGAACGGCGGGGGACGGGTTGGACCCAGTACTTC. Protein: CASSERRGTGWTQYF.

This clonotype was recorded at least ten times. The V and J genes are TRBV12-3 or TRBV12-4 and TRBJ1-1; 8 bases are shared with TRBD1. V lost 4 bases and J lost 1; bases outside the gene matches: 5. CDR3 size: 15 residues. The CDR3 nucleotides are TGTGCCAGCAGTTGGACAGGGATGGGGAACACTGAAGCTTTCTTT. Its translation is CASSWTGMGNTEAFF.